Following are 26 T cell receptor beta chains from one sample sequenced in a study of shared clonotypes between healthy human individuals. Clones were sequenced by immunoSEQ multiplex PCR, and TCRdb holds only the in-frame ones, with some missing. The sample consists of 950,000 to 1,100,000 clones, 60% to 80% of them appearing once. Sequencing was done on a sample of memory CD4+ T cells sorted from blood. Subset here: CD45RA-negative fraction. The source of these receptors is a man between 18 and 29 years old in good health.

This clone came up a few times. The rearrangement uses TRBV11-2 and TRBJ1-6; D unresolved. The germline V gene has CDR1 SGHAT and CDR2 FQNNGV. Trimming shortened V by 1 base and J by 9 bases, and 13 bases separated the two germline ends. The CDR3 runs to 15 residues. In DNA form, the CDR3 reads TGTGCCAGCAGCTTAGTGTCAAAAACGGGTTCACCCCTCCACTTT. Its translation is CASSLVSKTGSPLHF.

This clone was observed a few times. The chain combines TRBV10-1 with TRBJ1-2; D not resolved. The CDR3 has 12 residues. The germline CDR1 and CDR2 sequences are WNHNN and SYGVQD (reference sequence). V gave up 4 bases and J gave up 8 bases, with 11 bases separating them. The CDR3: CASSGPMGGYTF. The CDR3, as DNA: TGCGCCAGCAGTGGACCCATGGGAGGCTACACCTTC.

This clone was seen only once. The rearrangement uses TRBV5-4 and TRBJ2-3; TRBD2 matches 14 bases. The CDR3 loop spans 17 amino acids. In germline, CDR1 is SGHNT, CDR2 YYREEE (reference sequence). J lost 2 bases, V lost 3 bases, and 5 bases had no gene match. The CDR3 is CASSSRTSGRHTDTQYF. Written as DNA, the CDR3 is TGTGCCAGCAGCTCAAGGACTAGCGGGAGGCACACAGATACGCAGTATTTT.

This chain links TRBV7-2 with TRBJ2-3; D not certain. The ends were cut back, 4 bases at V and 1 base at J, with 9 bases in the middle. Germline V gene sequence: CDR1 SGHTA, CDR2 FQGNSA. The CDR3 totals 14 residues. The DNA of the CDR3 is TGTGCCAGCAGCTCGCTTGGTGGCACAGATACGCAGTATTTT. It yields the protein CASSSLGGTDTQYF. Looking up the rest from reference TRBV7-2 and TRBJ2-3 gives the full variable domain: GAGVSQSPSNKVTEKGKDVELRCDPISGHTALYWYRQSLGQGLEFLIYFQGNSAPDKSGLPSDRFSAERTGGSVSTLTIQRTQQEDSAVYLCASSSLGGTDTQYFGPGTRLTVL.

The rearrangement links TRBV30 to TRBJ1-6; D possibly corresponds to TRBD1 (5 bases). CDR3 size: 13 residues. Trimming cost V 5 bases and J 6 bases, with 11 bases left between them. Germline CDR1 reads GTSNPN; CDR2 reads SVGIG (reference sequence). The CDR3 sequence is CAWAGRLNSPLHF. The CDR3 DNA reads TGTGCCTGGGCGGGACGGCTTAATTCACCCCTCCACTTT.

The CDR3 coding sequence is TGTGCCAGCTCACCACAGGGTACCTATAATTCACCCCTCCACTTT. This codes for CASSPQGTYNSPLHF. V and J are TRBV18 and TRBJ1-6; D remains ambiguous. Germline assignment: CDR1 KGHSH and CDR2 LQKENI. V was clipped by 1 base and J by 2 bases, with 6 bases between them. This CDR3 contains 15 residues.

This chain uses TRBV2 with TRBJ2-3; TRBD1 might be the D (6 bases). The CDR3 sequence is 15 residues long. Germline V gene sequence: CDR1 SNHLY, CDR2 FYNNEI. Trimming removed 6 bases at V and 0 bases at J, with 13 bases between. The CDR3 region has the DNA TGTGCCAGCAGCACTACAGGGATTAGCACAGATACGCAGTATTTT. It translates to CASSTTGISTDTQYF.

This chain links TRBV5-1 with TRBJ2-7, with 9 bases matching TRBD2. With 4 bases clipped from V and 0 bases from J, the junction kept 2 bases outside the gene matches. This CDR3 contains 14 residues. Germline CDR1 and CDR2: SGHRS and YFSETQ. CDR3 sequence reads: CASSRSGSSYEQYF. The CDR3 DNA follows: TGCGCCAGCAGCCGTAGCGGGAGCTCCTACGAGCAGTACTTC.

The V call is TRBV10-2, the J call TRBJ1-3; D gene unclear. Trimming cost V 2 bases and J 1 base, with 15 bases left between them. The length of the CDR3 is 17 residues. Germline assignment: CDR1 WSHSY and CDR2 SAAADI. The CDR3 DNA sequence: TGCGCCAGCAGTGAGGTACAGACCCTGCCTTCTGGAAACACCATATATTTT. It translates to CASSEVQTLPSGNTIYF.

This rearrangement joins TRBV5-6 to TRBJ2-5, with 7 positions matching TRBD1. The length of the CDR3 is 15 residues. Germline values: CDR1 SGHDT, CDR2 YYEEEE. V lost 2 bases and J lost 5; bases outside the gene matches: 9. The CDR3 spells CASSLSKGAKETQYF. In nucleotides, the CDR3 is TGTGCCAGCAGCTTATCCAAGGGGGCCAAGGAGACCCAGTACTTC.

Comment on this clone: A much larger clone differs from this one at a single base, so this may be a read error. The sample carries other DNA sequences with the same CDR3. The gene calls are TRBV19 and TRBJ1-4; TRBD1 aligns across 8 bases. CDR3 length: 14 residues. The V gene end was trimmed by 6 bases and the J gene end by 1 base; junction bases not matched to a gene: 1. Germline loops: CDR1 LNHDA, CDR2 SQIVND (reference sequence). CDR3 sequence: CASRGQGTNEKLFF. In nucleotides, the CDR3 is TGTGCCAGTAGAGGACAGGGAACTAATGAAAAACTGTTTTTT.

Details on this clone: A read error may produce the germline difference seen at one junction end. This chain connects TRBV11-2 to TRBJ2-1; 16 nucleotides match TRBD2. The CDR3 runs to 13 residues. The germline V gene has CDR1 SGHAT and CDR2 FQNNGV. CDR3 residues: CASSEGLAGGPLF. CDR3 sequence (DNA): TGTGCCAGCAGCGAGGGACTAGCGGGAGGGCCACTCTTC.

The gene calls are TRBV7-8 and TRBJ1-1; D might be TRBD1 (5 bases). Trimming cost V 5 bases and J 0 bases, with 13 bases left between them. The CDR3 has 15 residues. The germline V gene encodes CDR1 SGHVS and CDR2 FQNEAQ. CDR3: CASSPRGVVNTEAFF. CDR3 in DNA: TGTGCCAGCAGCCCTCGAGGGGTAGTGAACACTGAAGCTTTCTTT.

The chain uses TRBV5-6 and TRBJ1-1; D is unresolved. The CDR3 runs 15 residues. Trimming took off 0 bases at V and 2 bases at J, with 11 bases between the two ends. Germline V lookup: CDR1 SGHDT, CDR2 YYEEEE. The CDR3 here is CASSLGHLENTEAFF. As DNA, the CDR3 is TGTGCCAGCAGCTTGGGACATTTAGAAAACACTGAAGCTTTCTTT.

This clone showed up just a few times. The chain is built from TRBV28 and TRBJ2-6; D possibly corresponds to TRBD1 (6 bases). The CDR3 is 15 residues long. Germline V gene lookup returns CDR1 MDHEN and CDR2 SYDVKM. Trimming pared 5 bases from V and 4 bases from J, leaving 12 bases between. The CDR3 here is CASSPTGTGANVLTF. CDR3 DNA sequence: TGTGCCAGCAGTCCAACAGGGACCGGGGCCAACGTCCTGACTTTC.

V and J are TRBV6-1 and TRBJ2-2; D is possibly TRBD1 or TRBD2 (5 bases each). Germline-derived CDR1 and CDR2 are MNHNS and SASEGT. V lost 6 bases to trimming and J lost 0 bases, with 11 bases between them. CDR3 size: 15 residues. CDR3 DNA: TGTGCCAGCAGCGCCGTGGGGGCGAACACCGGGGAGCTGTTTTTT. This translates into CASSAVGANTGELFF.

The genes are TRBV5-6 and TRBJ2-7, with D possibly matching TRBD2 (6 bases). Trimming removed 4 bases at V and 2 bases at J, with 16 bases between. The length of the CDR3 is 15 residues. Germline CDR1 reads SGHDT; CDR2 reads YYEEEE. The CDR3: CASSLWGVRPYEQYF. The CDR3 nucleotides read TGTGCCAGCAGCCTGTGGGGGGTTCGGCCCTACGAGCAGTACTTC.

The chain links TRBV7-6 to TRBJ1-2, with 7 bases matching TRBD1. The CDR3 covers 12 residues. V was clipped by 0 bases and J by 14 bases; unmatched bases: 6. CDR1 is SGHVS, CDR2 FNYEAQ, per germline. CDR3 DNA sequence: TGTGCCAGCAGCTTAGCAGGTGGACAGGCGACCTTC. It yields the protein CASSLAGGQATF. Drawing the rest from reference TRBV7-6 and TRBJ1-2, the complete variable domain is GAGVSQSPRYKVTKRGQDVALRCDPISGHVSLYWYRQALGQGPEFLTYFNYEAQQDKSGLPNDRFSAERPEGSISTLTIQRTEQRDSAMYRCASSLAGGQATFGSGTRLTVV.

The V call is TRBV6-1, the J call TRBJ2-7; D gene unclear. The CDR3 has 11 residues. V was pared by 5 bases and J by 4 bases, with 6 bases between. Germline CDR1 reads MNHNS; CDR2 reads SASEGT. As DNA, the CDR3 is TGTGCCAGCAGTTTACCTTACGAGCAGTACTTC. Amino acid sequence: CASSLPYEQYF.

The rearrangement links TRBV4-2 to TRBJ2-7, with a possible D match to TRBD1 (5 bases). Germline V lookup: CDR1 LGHNA, CDR2 YNFKEQ. The CDR3 contains 12 residues. Trimming took off 1 base at V and 10 bases at J, with 11 bases between the two ends. DNA of the CDR3: TGTGCCAGCAGCCAAGGACGAGACAGACAGTACTTC. Translated, it gives CASSQGRDRQYF.

The J gene is TRBJ1-1, the V gene TRBV19; 7 positions agree with TRBD1. The CDR3 contains 15 residues. CDR1 and CDR2 from the germline V gene are LNHDA and SQIVND (reference sequence). V lost 3 bases, J lost 4 bases, and 8 bases stayed unmatched. The CDR3 region has the DNA TGTGCCAGTAGTATGTACACAGGGGCTATCACTGAAGCTTTCTTT. Translation gives CASSMYTGAITEAFF.

Points on this clone: Other DNA sequences in this sample translate to the same CDR3. The rearrangement uses TRBV5-1 and TRBJ2-7; no definite D call. The CDR3 runs 12 residues. Trimming took off 4 bases at V and 4 bases at J, with 9 bases between the two ends. Germline V gene sequence: CDR1 SGHRS, CDR2 YFSETQ. The CDR3 DNA reads as TGCGCCAGCAGCCCCCCTAGTTACGAGCAGTACTTC. It codes for CASSPPSYEQYF.

This clone was recorded a few times. At one end the junction does not follow the germline gene, possibly because of a read error. V is TRBV7-7 and J is TRBJ2-5; the D gene is possibly TRBD2 (6 bases). The CDR3 runs 16 residues. In germline, CDR1 is SSHAT, CDR2 FNYEAQ (reference sequence). CDR3 sequence (DNA): TGTGCTAGCAGCTCAGCTTCACCGGGACTCGAAGAGACCCAGTACTTC. Amino acids: CASSSASPGLEETQYF.

The chain has TRBV5-1 and TRBJ1-1; D not resolved. Germline CDR1 is SGHRS and CDR2 is YFSETQ. This CDR3 has 15 amino acids. The ends were cut back, 1 base at V and 3 bases at J, with 13 bases in the middle. The CDR3 DNA reads TGCGCCAGCAGCTTGACTGGACTTCGGGACACTGAAGCTTTCTTT. It encodes CASSLTGLRDTEAFF.

The V and J genes are TRBV7-8 and TRBJ2-7, with 7 bases that match TRBD1. Germline V gene sequence: CDR1 SGHVS, CDR2 FQNEAQ. With V trimmed by 4 bases and J by 7 bases, 7 bases remained unmatched. This CDR3 is 13 amino acids long. Here the CDR3 DNA reads TGTGCCAGCAGCTCTACGAGACAGGGTGAGCAGTACTTC. This sequence encodes CASSSTRQGEQYF.

J is TRBJ1-3 and V is TRBV28; D is unclear. The V end was cut by 5 bases, the J end by 3 bases, with 11 bases between. The CDR3 totals 14 residues. The germline gives CDR1 MDHEN, CDR2 SYDVKM. CDR3 region: CASSLTGIGNTIYF. CDR3 nucleotide sequence: TGTGCCAGCAGTCTCACTGGAATTGGAAACACCATATATTTT.